The 27 T cell receptor beta chains reported below all come from one sample, sequenced in a study of cytomegalovirus exposure and HLA in healthy donors. In the PCR, 60 Vbeta and 13 Jbeta primers were used. Libraries were prepared by immunoSEQ multiplex PCR; TCRdb keeps only in-frame clonotypes and omits some of them. The sample holds some 190,000 clones, 70% to 80% seen once. Material: PBMCs. The origin of the receptors is a young man in good health and CMV-seronegative.

Details on this clone: This sample includes further DNA sequences coding for the same CDR3. This chain joins TRBV9 and TRBJ2-5; 7 nucleotides line up with TRBD2. The CDR3 loop spans 14 amino acids. With V trimmed by 4 bases and J by 3 bases, 6 bases remained unmatched. Germline V gene lookup returns CDR1 SGDLS and CDR2 YYNGEE. CDR3 nucleotide sequence: TGTGCCAGCAGCCCCCGGACTAGGGAAGAGACCCAGTACTTC. Translated, it gives CASSPRTREETQYF.

The rearrangement links TRBV6-5 to TRBJ1-3; no definite D call. Germline CDR1 reads MNHEY; CDR2 reads SVGAGI. V was shortened by 0 bases and J by 3 bases, with 9 bases between the two germline ends. The CDR3 runs to 15 residues. CDR3 residues: CASSYSGSVGNTIYF. CDR3 nucleotides: TGTGCCAGCAGTTACTCGGGGAGCGTTGGAAACACCATATATTTT.

The J gene is TRBJ2-7, the V gene TRBV18; 12 nucleotides agree with TRBD2. The V and J ends lost 6 bases and 6 bases, in that order; junction bases with no gene match: 12. The CDR3 runs 16 residues. CDR1 and CDR2 (germline): KGHSH, LQKENI. CDR3 sequence: CASSPWTSGAKGEQYF. CDR3 nucleotide sequence: TGTGCCAGCTCCCCGTGGACTAGCGGGGCAAAGGGCGAGCAGTACTTC.

The rearrangement joins TRBV13 to TRBJ2-7; 9 positions match TRBD1. The CDR3 covers 15 residues. J was trimmed by 3 bases and V by 5 bases; bases with no gene match: 8. The germline CDR1 and CDR2 sequences are PRHDT and FYEKMQ (reference sequence). CDR3 residues: CASSPRTGELYEQYF. The CDR3 coding sequence is TGTGCCAGCAGCCCTCGGACAGGGGAGCTCTACGAGCAGTACTTC.

The rearrangement links TRBV7-3 to TRBJ1-1; 8 nucleotides align to TRBD1. J was trimmed by 9 bases and V by 5 bases; bases with no gene match: 23. Per the germline V gene, CDR1 is SGHTA and CDR2 is FQGTGA. The length of the CDR3 is 18 residues. The CDR3 reads CASSPIPGGPSGGSQAFF. The CDR3 region has the DNA TGTGCCAGCAGCCCCATACCGGGGGGTCCATCAGGGGGCAGCCAAGCTTTCTTT.

This chain joins TRBV6-1 and TRBJ1-1; TRBD1 agrees at 8 bases. The CDR3 totals 14 residues. V lost 4 bases to trimming and J lost 4 bases; unmatched junction nucleotides: 5. In germline, CDR1 is MNHNS, CDR2 SASEGT. The CDR3 spells CASSGRQGRTEAFF. The DNA for the CDR3 is TGTGCCAGCAGTGGACGACAGGGGCGCACTGAAGCTTTCTTT.

The rearrangement joins TRBV7-2 to TRBJ2-3; no reliable D call. Germline V CDR1 and CDR2: SGHTA, FQGNSA. Trimming shortened V by 3 bases and J by 4 bases, and 8 bases separated the two germline ends. The CDR3 is made up of 13 amino acids. The chain's CDR3 is CASSFAQADTQYF. The CDR3 DNA is TGTGCCAGCAGCTTCGCCCAGGCAGATACGCAGTATTTT.

The sample holds a few counts of this clone. V is TRBV11-2 and J is TRBJ1-4, with TRBD1 matching 7 bases. V shed 5 bases, J shed 8 bases, and the junction held 11 bases outside the gene matches. The CDR3 is made up of 15 amino acids. Germline V lookup: CDR1 SGHAT, CDR2 FQNNGV. CDR3: CASSEQGIGREKLFF. Here the CDR3 DNA reads TGTGCCAGCAGCGAACAGGGGATTGGAAGAGAAAAACTGTTTTTT. The variable domain in full, completed from reference TRBV11-2 and TRBJ1-4, reads EAGVAQSPRYKIIEKRQSVAFWCNPISGHATLYWYQQILGQGPKLLIQFQNNGVVDDSQLPKDRFSAERLKGVDSTLKIQPAKLEDSAVYLCASSEQGIGREKLFFGSGTQLSVL.

This clone appeared many times. The V and J genes are TRBV6-5 and TRBJ2-3, with no clear D. Trimming left V 6 bases short and J 3 bases short, with 10 bases between. Germline-derived CDR1 and CDR2 are MNHEY and SVGAGI. This CDR3 has 13 residues. CDR3: CASRVGQTDTQYF. The CDR3, as DNA: TGTGCCAGCAGGGTTGGCCAAACAGATACGCAGTATTTT.

The chain joins TRBV27 to TRBJ1-5, with D unresolved. V shed 2 bases and J shed 0 bases, with 8 bases lying between them. CDR3 length: 15 amino acids. Germline V gene lookup returns CDR1 MNHEY and CDR2 SMNVEV (reference sequence). The CDR3 sequence is CASSLIADSNQPQHF. The CDR3 nucleotides read TGTGCCAGCAGTTTAATAGCAGATAGCAATCAGCCCCAGCATTTT.

This clone was picked up a small number of times. The chain links TRBV28 to TRBJ1-5; 7 bases are shared with TRBD1. CDR3 length equals 13 residues. From germline, CDR1 is MDHEN and CDR2 SYDVKM. Trimming took 6 bases from V and 7 from J; bases not matched to a gene: 6. The CDR3, as DNA: TGTGCCAGCAGACTCAGGGGGAGCCAGCCCCAGCATTTT. Amino acid sequence: CASRLRGSQPQHF.

The CDR3 DNA follows: TGCGCCAGCAGCCCAACAGGACAAGCCTACGAGCAGTACTTC. This gives the protein CASSPTGQAYEQYF. This chain links TRBV5-1 with TRBJ2-7; tentative D call: TRBD1 (5 bases). Looked up from germline, CDR1 is SGHRS and CDR2 is YFSETQ. V lost 4 bases, J lost 2 bases, and 13 bases lay in between. This CDR3 is 14 amino acids long.

The chain couples TRBV25-1 to TRBJ2-5; 7 bases map to TRBD1. V shed 6 bases, J shed 2 bases, and the junction held 3 bases outside the gene matches. CDR3 length: 13 amino acids. Germline V gives CDR1 MGHDK, CDR2 SYGVNS. The CDR3 DNA follows: TGTGCCAGCAGAACAGGGGCGCAAGAGACCCAGTACTTC. As protein: CASRTGAQETQYF. Filled out from reference TRBV25-1 and TRBJ2-5, the complete variable domain reads EADIYQTPRYLVIGTGKKITLECSQTMGHDKMYWYQQDPGMELHLIHYSYGVNSTEKGDLSSESTVSRIRTEHFPLTLESARPSHTSQYLCASRTGAQETQYFGPGTRLLVL.

This clone was recorded a few times. The V gene is TRBV6-1, the J gene TRBJ2-3; TRBD2 might be the D (6 bases). This CDR3 region has 14 residues. Germline loops: CDR1 MNHNS, CDR2 SASEGT. Trimming shortened V by 8 bases and J by 5 bases, and 17 bases separated the two germline ends. This CDR3 is CASPVGGLEDTQYF. The CDR3 DNA reads as TGTGCCAGCCCGGTTGGAGGGTTGGAAGATACGCAGTATTTT.

The rearrangement uses TRBV2 and TRBJ1-6, with D possibly matching TRBD1 (6 bases). V was shortened by 7 bases and J by 5 bases, with 18 bases between the two germline ends. Germline V gene lookup returns CDR1 SNHLY and CDR2 FYNNEI. This CDR3 has 16 residues. This CDR3 is CASTSMDRKDNSPLHF. In nucleotides, the CDR3 is TGTGCCAGCACGAGTATGGACAGAAAGGATAATTCACCCCTCCACTTT.

The chain uses TRBV30 and TRBJ1-2; perhaps TRBD1 as D (6 bases). Deletions cut 4 bases from V and 6 bases from J, with 21 bases between. This CDR3 spans 15 amino acids. Germline V gives CDR1 GTSNPN, CDR2 SVGIG (reference sequence). The CDR3 spells CAWILHGGTTDGYTF. The CDR3 nucleotides read TGTGCCTGGATTTTACATGGGGGCACCACCGATGGCTACACCTTC.

The chain has TRBV5-1 and TRBJ2-3, with 10 bases aligning to TRBD2. The germline gives CDR1 SGHRS, CDR2 YFSETQ. V dropped 4 bases and J dropped 3; count of bases not matched to a gene: 11. The CDR3 is 17 residues long. CDR3 nucleotide sequence: TGCGCCAGCAGCCCCCAAGGGCTAGCGGGAGTGACAGATACGCAGTATTTT. As protein: CASSPQGLAGVTDTQYF.

Turning to this clone: Other nucleotide sequences from this sample produce the same CDR3. The V call is TRBV5-1, the J call TRBJ2-5; 14 positions match TRBD2. V trimming: 4 bases; J trimming: 4 bases; junction bases outside the gene matches: 3. Germline V gene lookup returns CDR1 SGHRS and CDR2 YFSETQ. The CDR3 totals 15 residues. The CDR3 region is CASSPGTSGGETQYF. CDR3 coding DNA: TGCGCCAGCAGCCCGGGGACTAGCGGGGGAGAGACCCAGTACTTC.

This clone was found once. This chain joins TRBV27 and TRBJ2-5, with D possibly matching TRBD1 (6 bases). The germline V and J ends were trimmed by 5 bases and 4 bases, with 17 bases remaining between them. The CDR3 runs 15 residues. CDR1 is MNHEY, CDR2 SMNVEV, per germline (reference sequence). The CDR3 DNA reads as TGTGCCAGCAGTCCCCGTTTACAGGGCCCAGAGACCCAGTACTTC. The encoded protein is CASSPRLQGPETQYF.

The CDR3 spells CSVVWASGETQYF. CDR3 DNA: TGCAGCGTGGTCTGGGCTTCAGGGGAGACCCAGTACTTC. The chain carries TRBV29-1 and TRBJ2-5; weak D call: TRBD1 (5 bases). This CDR3 region has 13 residues. Trimming cost V 6 bases and J 5 bases, with 16 bases left between them. The germline V gene encodes CDR1 SQVTM and CDR2 ANQGSEA.

The chain couples TRBV2 to TRBJ2-2; the D gene is possibly TRBD2 (6 bases). CDR1 and CDR2 (germline): SNHLY, FYNNEI. V lost 2 bases and J 4 bases, leaving 8 bases between the germline ends. This CDR3 contains 14 residues. CDR3 residues: CASSERAGTGELFF. The CDR3 bases are TGTGCCAGCAGTGAAAGAGCGGGCACCGGGGAGCTGTTTTTT.

CDR3 DNA sequence: TGTGCCAGCAGCGTCCGACAGAACCAAGAGACCCAGTACTTC. Translating it yields CASSVRQNQETQYF. The chain has TRBV13 and TRBJ2-5; tentative D call: TRBD1 (5 bases). Germline CDR1 is PRHDT and CDR2 is FYEKMQ (reference sequence). This CDR3 is 14 amino acids long. Deletions cut 5 bases from V and 0 bases from J, with 10 bases between.

The chain couples TRBV29-1 to TRBJ2-7; D is unclear. Trimming removed 0 bases at V and 2 bases at J, with 14 bases between. The CDR3 is 15 amino acids. From germline, CDR1 is SQVTM and CDR2 ANQGSEA. The CDR3 reads CSVEDSDGYTYEQYF. CDR3 bases: TGCAGCGTTGAAGACTCCGACGGGTATACCTACGAGCAGTACTTC.

V usage is TRBV6-1 and J usage is TRBJ2-3; possible D gene TRBD1, 6 bases. Germline CDR1 MNHNS, CDR2 SASEGT. The V gene lost 4 bases and the J gene lost 4 bases, with 12 bases spanning the gap. This CDR3 comprises 14 residues. The CDR3 is CASSGTVGADTQYF. The DNA for the CDR3 is TGTGCCAGCAGTGGGACAGTTGGCGCAGATACGCAGTATTTT.

The V gene is TRBV5-1, the J gene TRBJ1-1; D may be TRBD1 (5 bases). CDR1 and CDR2 from the germline V gene are SGHRS and YFSETQ. Trimming shortened V by 1 base and J by 5 bases, and 15 bases separated the two germline ends. The CDR3 extends over 15 amino acids. CDR3 in amino acids: CASSLRLGDWTEAFF. In nucleotides, the CDR3 is TGCGCCAGCAGCTTGAGGTTGGGGGACTGGACTGAAGCTTTCTTT.

V usage is TRBV4-1 and J usage is TRBJ1-1; D may be TRBD1 (6 bases). Per the germline V gene, CDR1 is MGHRA and CDR2 is YSYEKL. The CDR3 consists of 14 residues. Deletions cut 1 base from V and 11 bases from J, with 17 bases between. CDR3 loop: CASSQVRGTSPAFF. The CDR3 region has the DNA TGCGCCAGCAGCCAAGTTAGGGGGACCTCCCCGGCTTTCTTT.

This clone was seen a handful of times. The J gene is TRBJ1-1, the V gene TRBV7-9, with D possibly matching TRBD1 (5 bases). This CDR3 is 14 amino acids long. Per the germline V gene, CDR1 is SEHNR and CDR2 is FQNEAQ (reference sequence). The germline V and J ends were trimmed by 3 bases and 4 bases, with 12 bases remaining between them. In nucleotides, the CDR3 is TGTGCCAGCAGCTTCGGGGGTCGAATCACTGAAGCTTTCTTT. It translates to CASSFGGRITEAFF.